The 17 T cell receptor beta chains given below trace back to one sample, sequenced in a study of blood T cell repertoires in COVID-19. TCRdb keeps only in-frame clones here, not all; method: immunoSEQ multiplex PCR. The sample contains fewer than 350,000 clones, around 93% of which appear only once. The source material was PBMCs or T cells enriched from blood (not recorded which). The receptors stem from a man aged 35-49 years who had been exposed to COVID-19.

CDR3 nucleotide sequence: TGCGCCAGCAGCTCTAGCGGAACAGGGATTTCGACAGATACGCAGTATTTT. This translates into CASSSSGTGISTDTQYF. This sequence joins TRBV5-1 and TRBJ2-3, with a weak D call TRBD2 (7 bases). CDR1 is SGHRS, CDR2 YFSETQ, per germline. V gave up 3 bases and J gave up 3 bases, with 20 bases separating them. This CDR3 is built from 17 residues.

The chain employs TRBV11-2 and TRBJ1-2, with D tentatively TRBD1 (6 bases). From germline, CDR1 is SGHAT and CDR2 FQNNGV. This CDR3 has 16 residues. Between the trimmed V and J ends, which lost 5 bases and 5 bases, there was a span of 21 bases. The CDR3 bases are TGTGCCAGCAGCACCCTACAGGGCCCCAGGGCTTATGGCTACACCTTC. This gives the protein CASSTLQGPRAYGYTF. Filled out from reference TRBV11-2 and TRBJ1-2, the complete variable domain reads EAGVAQSPRYKIIEKRQSVAFWCNPISGHATLYWYQQILGQGPKLLIQFQNNGVVDDSQLPKDRFSAERLKGVDSTLKIQPAKLEDSAVYLCASSTLQGPRAYGYTFGSGTRLTVV.

J is TRBJ1-4 and V is TRBV19; TRBD1 matches 9 bases. CDR3 length: 15 amino acids. Looked up from germline, CDR1 is LNHDA and CDR2 is SQIVND (reference sequence). J gave up 8 bases and V 5 bases, and 9 bases lay outside the gene matches. In nucleotides, the CDR3 is TGTGCCAGTAGTTTACAGTACAGGGGGCACGAAAAACTGTTTTTT. This codes for CASSLQYRGHEKLFF.

This clone was counted a single time. The chain couples TRBV15 to TRBJ1-2; D may be TRBD1 (6 bases). Germline assignment: CDR1 LNHNV and CDR2 YYDKDF (reference sequence). The CDR3 is 14 amino acids. Trimming stripped 0 bases from V and 5 bases from J, with 10 bases between. The CDR3 is CATSRDTGLYGYTF. The CDR3 region has the DNA TGTGCCACCAGCAGAGATACAGGGCTATATGGCTACACCTTC.

The chain employs TRBV7-9 and TRBJ1-6; D is possibly TRBD1 (5 bases). This CDR3 comprises 17 residues. V dropped 2 bases and J dropped 0 bases, with 11 bases sitting between them. Germline V CDR1 and CDR2: SEHNR, FQNEAQ (reference sequence). CDR3 DNA: TGTGCCAGCAGCTTAAGGGACGGGAGCTCCTATAATTCACCCCTCCACTTT. Residues: CASSLRDGSSYNSPLHF.

This clone occurred once. The chain combines TRBV6-5 with TRBJ2-7, with D perhaps matching TRBD1 (6 bases). The CDR3 has 13 amino acids. Trimming stripped 7 bases from V and 3 bases from J, with 13 bases between. CDR1 MNHEY and CDR2 SVGAGI come from the germline V gene. The chain's CDR3 is CASINRDNYEQYF. The DNA for the CDR3 is TGTGCCAGCATAAACCGGGACAACTACGAGCAGTACTTC.

The chain links TRBV5-4 to TRBJ2-6, with a weak D call TRBD2 (6 bases). The germline V gene encodes CDR1 SGHNT and CDR2 YYREEE (reference sequence). V lost 4 bases and J lost 0, with 14 bases in between. The CDR3 covers 17 residues. CDR3 DNA sequence: TGTGCCAGCAGCACAGGACTATTTCCCTCTGGGGCCAACGTCCTGACTTTC. Its translation is CASSTGLFPSGANVLTF.

The V and J genes are TRBV28 and TRBJ1-1; tentatively, D is TRBD1 (5 bases). The CDR3 loop spans 12 amino acids. The V gene's germline CDR1 is MDHEN and CDR2 SYDVKM. The V and J ends lost 8 bases and 0 bases respectively, with 7 bases between them. The CDR3: CASADMNTEAFF. DNA of the CDR3: TGTGCCAGCGCGGACATGAACACTGAAGCTTTCTTT.

This clone was counted a single time. This chain connects TRBV19 to TRBJ2-1, with TRBD2 identical over 7 bases. The CDR3 extends over 14 amino acids. The germline V gene encodes CDR1 LNHDA and CDR2 SQIVND (reference sequence). Trimming at V came to 4 bases and at J to 5 bases, leaving 5 bases not matched to a gene. CDR3 residues: CASSRASGNNEQFF. CDR3 sequence (DNA): TGTGCCAGTAGTAGGGCTAGCGGCAACAATGAGCAGTTCTTC.

The chain employs TRBV12-3 or TRBV12-4 and TRBJ2-2, with no clear D. The CDR3 length is 13 residues. The V and J ends lost 3 bases and 5 bases respectively, with 7 bases between them. Here the CDR3 DNA reads TGTGCCAGCAGTTTGCGAGATACCGGGGAGCTGTTTTTT. Its translation: CASSLRDTGELFF.

This chain links TRBV5-1 with TRBJ2-3; TRBD2 matches at 9 bases. This CDR3 region has 15 residues. V lost 2 bases to trimming and J lost 5 bases; unmatched junction nucleotides: 6. CDR1 SGHRS and CDR2 YFSETQ come from the germline V gene. This chain's CDR3 is CASSFLAGLGDTQYF. The CDR3 DNA is TGCGCCAGCAGCTTCCTAGCGGGATTGGGAGATACGCAGTATTTT.

The CDR3 spells CASSQGSGHGEDTQYF. The CDR3 DNA reads as TGTGCCAGCAGCCAGGGTAGCGGCCACGGGGAAGATACGCAGTATTTT. This chain links TRBV9 with TRBJ2-3; D might be TRBD2 (6 bases). CDR3 length: 16 residues. The V end was cut by 4 bases, the J end by 5 bases, with 20 bases between. In germline, CDR1 is SGDLS, CDR2 YYNGEE.

This clone was counted once. The chain combines TRBV18 with TRBJ2-7, with 7 positions matching TRBD1. Germline trimming cut 0 bases from V and 3 bases from J; bases unmatched to any gene: 2. The germline V gene encodes CDR1 KGHSH and CDR2 LQKENI. The CDR3 has 14 residues. CDR3 residues: CASSPPAGGYEQYF. The CDR3 coding sequence is TGTGCCAGCTCACCACCGGCAGGGGGCTACGAGCAGTACTTC.

The V call is TRBV28, the J call TRBJ1-5; the D is unclear. Looked up from germline, CDR1 is MDHEN and CDR2 is SYDVKM. V was pared by 7 bases and J by 5 bases, with 12 bases between. This CDR3 has 13 residues. CDR3 coding DNA: TGTGCCAGCACCGATTCTCGGGATCAGCCCCAGCATTTT. Its translation: CASTDSRDQPQHF.

This chain joins TRBV11-2 and TRBJ1-1, with unresolved D. This CDR3 is 15 amino acids long. Trimming removed 4 bases at V and 2 bases at J, with 14 bases between. CDR1 and CDR2 (germline): SGHAT, FQNNGV. The CDR3 spells CASSSTGSINTEAFF. As DNA, the CDR3 is TGTGCCAGCAGCTCGACCGGGTCAATCAACACTGAAGCTTTCTTT.

The chain couples TRBV13 to TRBJ1-5; TRBD1 matches at 11 bases. The CDR3 totals 16 residues. After removal of 1 base from V and 5 bases from J, the junction contained 4 bases not matched to a gene. CDR1 is PRHDT and CDR2 is FYEKMQ in the germline V gene (reference sequence). CDR3 in amino acids: CASSLAGTGGDQPQHF. The CDR3 DNA reads TGTGCCAGCAGCTTAGCCGGGACAGGGGGAGATCAGCCCCAGCATTTT.

The V gene is TRBV5-1, the J gene TRBJ2-2; no clear D. This CDR3 is built from 17 residues. The V and J ends lost 0 bases and 0 bases respectively, with 12 bases between them. Germline CDR1 is SGHRS and CDR2 is YFSETQ. The chain's CDR3 is CASSLVMGQTNTGELFF. The CDR3 nucleotides are TGCGCCAGCAGCTTGGTAATGGGCCAGACGAACACCGGGGAGCTGTTTTTT.